This T cell receptor (beta chain) came from a study of Ad26.COV2.S vaccination and SARS-CoV-2 variants (dated by TCRdb to the early 2020s). About the investigation overall: Donors in the vaccine arm were drawn from COV1001, a multicentre, randomized, double-blind, placebo-controlled phase I-IIa trial testing Ad26.COV2.S in healthy adults. Ad26.COV2.S was administered intramuscularly at a dose of 5x10^10 or 1x10^11 viral particles, either as one shot or as two shots given 56 days apart. TCRbeta repertoire sequencing served as the tool for gauging how specific and how broad the SARS-CoV-2-reactive T cell receptors were following Ad26.COV2.S vaccination. The TCR-sequenced set comprised approximately 32 samples: some 20 Ad26.COV2.S vaccine recipients, 5 placebo recipients and 8 SARS-CoV-2 convalescent individuals. Trial participants were randomized into five groups of five: low-dose or high-dose Ad26.COV2.S given once or twice, or placebo on both occasions. Throughout the experiments and outcome assessment, investigators stayed blinded to trial group allocation. Broader findings and caveats from the paper: The authors noted that total T cell responses may have been underestimated by the TCR breadth and depth analyses. After vaccination, spike-specific CD8+ and CD4+ T cell responses were reported to show substantial breadth. Ad26.COV2.S recipients had higher spike-specific TCR breadth than placebo recipients (P = 0.0014). The study was not powered to compare responses between vaccine doses or regimens. Vaccine and placebo recipients had similar non-spike TCR breadth, a finding consistent with the vaccine containing only spike.

The immunoSEQ Assay was used to sequence TCRbeta CDR3 regions. After extraction, genomic DNA underwent amplification by bias-controlled multiplex PCR, followed by high-throughput sequencing. In the paper's pipeline: To quantify the absolute abundance of every unique TCRbeta CDR3 region, sequences were collapsed and filtered. T cell fraction was estimated by normalizing TCRbeta template counts to usable DNA, with usable DNA measured through amplification of reference genes found in all nucleated cells. Repertoire TCRs were annotated as SARS-CoV-2-specific when V gene, CDR3 amino acid sequence and J gene were exactly matched to a known reactive TCR set. The reference SARS-CoV-2 TCR set was derived from MIRA and filtered for enrichment in COVID-19-positive ImmuneCODE repertoires, a step that removed public or cross-reactive TCRs. Using the MIRA antigens, annotated TCRs were further analysed by specific ORF or by position within an ORF. Depth was the summed frequency of annotated unique rearrangements, while breadth was defined as annotated unique rearrangements over total unique productive rearrangements. Two-sided Wilcoxon rank-sum tests were used to compare TCR breadth between groups. As stored in TCRdb, this immuneACCESS dataset retains in-frame rearrangements with V and J assigned. A fraction of the clones does not appear; measured against another copy, unresolved V genes explain less than half of the discrepancy, and the remainder lacks a known reason. V and J calls plus clone size are reproduced from that table; the DNA served to infer D and trimming. This sample comprises around 300,000 clones, 88% of them detected only once. Clones ranked in the top ten supply about 6.4% of the sample.

CDR1 and CDR2, looked up from the germline V gene, are KGHSH and LQKENI. V loses 3 bases of germline sequence and J loses 1 base, and the interval between the two ends is 15 bases. Taken from cysteine to phenylalanine, the CDR3 has 16 residues. Just CDR3 DNA is preserved here, 48 bases in frame from base 1. The treatment or condition label of this sample denotes: roughly 18 received Ad26.COV2.S at low or high dose, single or two shots; several received placebo; per-sample allocation not given. Repertoires of vaccine and placebo recipients were sequenced from samples collected on day 63 after the first injection. Between 29 July and 7 August 2020, Cohort 1b enrolled about 27 adults aged 18-55 years at one site in Boston, USA. Ad26.COV2.S consisted of a replication-incompetent adenovirus type 26 vector by which a prefusion-stabilized SARS-CoV-2 spike protein from the original Wuhan strain was expressed.

This clone has only one observation. What antigen it recognizes has not been identified. The input lacks base qualities; no much larger clone sits a single base away. This chain joins TRBV18 to TRBJ2-5; the D region is possibly TRBD1 or TRBD2, each matching across 5 bases. This TCR was recovered from a person between 18 and 59 years old who received the Ad26.COV2.S COVID-19 vaccine or a placebo. The sequencing used peripheral blood, collected in a trial of Ad26.COV2.S vaccine versus placebo. The CDR3 amino acid sequence is: CASSPGGRGLQETQYF. At the DNA level, the sequence is TGTGCCAGCTCACCTGGGGGTCGGGGCCTCCAAGAGACCCAGTACTTC.